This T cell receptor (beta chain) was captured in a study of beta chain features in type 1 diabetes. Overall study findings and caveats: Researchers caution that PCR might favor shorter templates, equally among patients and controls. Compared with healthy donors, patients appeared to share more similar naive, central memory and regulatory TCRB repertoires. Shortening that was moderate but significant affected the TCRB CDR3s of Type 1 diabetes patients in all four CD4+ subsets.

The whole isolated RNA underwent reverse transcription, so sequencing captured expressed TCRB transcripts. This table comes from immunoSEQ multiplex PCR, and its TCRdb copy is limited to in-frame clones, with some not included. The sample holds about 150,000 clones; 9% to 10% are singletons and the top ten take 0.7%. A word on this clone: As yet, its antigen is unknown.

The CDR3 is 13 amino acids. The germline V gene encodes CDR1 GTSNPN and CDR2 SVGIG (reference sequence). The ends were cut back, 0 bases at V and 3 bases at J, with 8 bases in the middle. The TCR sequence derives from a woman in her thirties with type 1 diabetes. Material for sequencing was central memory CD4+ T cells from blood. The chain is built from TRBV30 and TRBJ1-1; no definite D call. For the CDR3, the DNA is TGTGCCTGGAGTGTACAGTTTTACACTGAAGCTTTCTTT. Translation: CAWSVQFYTEAFF.